The next 9 T cell receptor beta chains were all read from a single sample in a study of T-cell reconstitution after alpha-beta-depleted transplantation in children listed by TCRdb under 2016. Libraries were made using PCR. The listed sequencing device is Illumina HiSeq 2500. To normalize quantification of the TCRbeta repertoire, the TCR libraries were built with molecular barcoding that relied on unique molecular identifiers. TCRdb reworked the public reads: Q25 trimming with fastp, MiXCR clone assembly, productive beta chains retained. When rows share a CDR3 protein, they turn into one entry using the most common DNA and genes. The sample records about 640,000 distinct CDR3 sequences, around 16% of which are singletons. 1.1% of the sample lies in the top ten. The source was PBMCs from the stem cell graft donor, collected from the stem cell graft. The receptors originated from a human donor who donated a stem cell graft to a child with acute myeloid leukemia.

This clonotype showed up many times. V is TRBV6-1 and J is TRBJ1-3, with TRBD1 identical over 7 bases. After removal of 7 bases from V and 0 bases from J, the junction contained 6 bases not matched to a gene. From germline, CDR1 is MNHNS and CDR2 SASEGT. The CDR3 consists of 15 residues. CDR3 in amino acids: CASIGGQPSGNTIYF. The CDR3 DNA is TGTGCCAGCATAGGGGGACAGCCCTCTGGAAACACCATATATTTT.

The chain couples TRBV5-1 to TRBJ2-2; 8 nucleotides match TRBD1. The V gene end was trimmed by 4 bases and the J gene end by 7 bases; junction bases not matched to a gene: 9. Germline-derived CDR1 and CDR2 are SGHRS and YFSETQ. The CDR3 is 15 amino acids. CDR3 protein: CASSSRQGADGELFF. In DNA, the CDR3 is TGCGCCAGCAGCAGCAGGCAGGGGGCAGACGGGGAGCTGTTTTTT.

This clonotype was detected many times. CDR3 sequence: CASSLEPGGNEQFF. Here the CDR3 DNA reads TGTGCCAGCAGCTTAGAACCAGGGGGCAATGAGCAGTTCTTC. The chain combines TRBV7-3 with TRBJ2-1, with 7 nucleotides matching TRBD1. This CDR3 comprises 14 residues. Losses at the gene ends were 2 bases for V and 6 bases for J; bases not matched to a gene: 4. Germline V gene lookup returns CDR1 SGHTA and CDR2 FQGTGA. The variable domain in full, with the rest retrieved from reference TRBV7-3 and TRBJ2-1, is GAGVSQTPSNKVTEKGKYVELRCDPISGHTALYWYRQSLGQGPEFLIYFQGTGAADDSGLPNDRFFAVRPEGSVSTLKIQRTERGDSAVYLCASSLEPGGNEQFFGPGTRLTVL.

This clonotype was found many times. The CDR3 protein is CASSPQNGGNEQFF. The CDR3 DNA is TGTGCCAGCAGCCCTCAAAACGGGGGTAATGAGCAGTTCTTC. The chain recombines TRBV9 with TRBJ2-1, with TRBD2 as a possible D gene (6 bases). The germline CDR1 and CDR2 sequences are SGDLS and YYNGEE. The V and J ends lost 4 bases and 7 bases respectively, with 15 bases between them. CDR3 length equals 14 residues.

The table lists this clonotype with many counts. The gene calls are TRBV6-1 and TRBJ1-2, with D maybe TRBD1 (5 bases). The germline CDR1 and CDR2 sequences are MNHNS and SASEGT. Deletions cut 7 bases from V and 5 bases from J, with 8 bases between. CDR3 size: 11 residues. CDR3 sequence: CASTRQYGYTF. The CDR3 DNA sequence: TGTGCCAGCACTCGACAGTATGGCTACACCTTC.

This clonotype occurred a few times. The rearrangement uses TRBV20-1 and TRBJ2-1; D could derive from TRBD1 or TRBD2 (5 bases each). The germline CDR1 and CDR2 sequences are DFQATT and SNEGSKA (reference sequence). Trimming took off 6 bases at V and 2 bases at J, with 14 bases between the two ends. The CDR3 covers 14 residues. CDR3 coding DNA: TGCAGTGCCGAGGGGATTTCGCCCTACAATGAGCAGTTCTTC. Translated: CSAEGISPYNEQFF.

This clonotype was recorded at least ten times. The rearrangement joins TRBV27 to TRBJ2-1; D possibly matches TRBD1 or TRBD2 (6 bases each). Germline V gene sequence: CDR1 MNHEY, CDR2 SMNVEV (reference sequence). With 8 bases removed from V and 4 bases from J, the gap between germline ends came to 15 bases. The CDR3 contains 14 residues. DNA of the CDR3: TGTGCCAGCCGGTTAGGGGGGAAATACAATGAGCAGTTCTTC. Encoded protein: CASRLGGKYNEQFF.

This clonotype was counted between two and nine times. This chain links TRBV12-3 or TRBV12-4 with TRBJ2-5, with 10 bases aligning to TRBD1. Trimming took 3 bases from V and 4 from J; bases not matched to a gene: 5. This CDR3 region has 15 residues. Here the CDR3 reads CASSFRQGAGETQYF. The DNA of the CDR3 is TGTGCCAGCAGTTTCAGACAGGGGGCGGGAGAGACCCAGTACTTC.

There are many counts of this clonotype. The chain is built from TRBV12-3 or TRBV12-4 and TRBJ1-4, with D perhaps matching TRBD1 (5 bases). The CDR3 has 14 amino acids. Trimming shortened V by 5 bases and J by 4 bases, and 11 bases separated the two germline ends. The CDR3 DNA reads TGTGCCAGCAGTGACAGCGCCTTTAATGAAAAACTGTTTTTT. Protein product: CASSDSAFNEKLFF.